A selection of T cell receptor beta chains follows, all from one sample in a study of shared clonotypes between healthy human individuals. TCRdb keeps only in-frame clones here, not all; method: immunoSEQ multiplex PCR. The sample holds approximately 500,000 clones, approximately 78% seen once. The sequenced sample consisted of PBMCs. These TCRs come from a woman between 40 and 55 years old in good health. Some clones in this sample may be carry-over from other donors' samples. Each CDR3 is given with its conserved first and last residue. A D gene is named only where the DNA matches it firmly. Where a row states a size, it is once, few, many or the class of an expanded clone; other rows omit it.

. TRBJ2-3 TRBV27 . TGTGCCAGCCGCCCTATGAGCGGCACAGATACGCAGTATTTT CASRPMSGTDTQYF
. TRBJ2-1 TRBV7-9 . TGTGCCAGCAGCTTAGCGCCCAATGAGCAGTTCTTC CASSLAPNEQFF
. TRBJ2-3 TRBV10-3 . TGTGCCACCGAGACAAGGACCACAGATACGCAGTATTTT CATETRTTDTQYF
. TRBJ2-7 TRBV4-1 . TGCGCCAGCAGTCCCGCATTTCTGGGGGAGCAGTACTTC CASSPAFLGEQYF
many TRBJ1-1 TRBV11-1 TRBD1 TGTGCCAGCAGCCGGGACAGAGGGACTACTGAAGCTTTCTTT CASSRDRGTTEAFF
. TRBJ1-4 TRBV5-1 TRBD1 TGCGCCAGCAGCTCGGGGACAGGGCTGGAAAAACTGTTTTTT CASSSGTGLEKLFF
. TRBJ2-2 TRBV4-2 . TGTGCCAGCAGCCAAGGAGAGTTGAACACCGGGGAGCTGTTTTTT CASSQGELNTGELFF
. TRBJ2-5 TRBV5-1 . TGCGCCAGCGGCTCTACAGGGAGCCAAGAGACCCAGTACTTC CASGSTGSQETQYF
. TRBJ2-6 TRBV15 TRBD1 TGTGCCACCAGCAGAGATGGGAACAGGGGATCTGGGGCCAACGTCCTGACTTTC CATSRDGNRGSGANVLTF
. TRBJ2-7 TRBV6-1 TRBD1 TGTGCCAGCATCCCGGACAGGGATAGCTCCTACGAGCAGTACTTC CASIPDRDSSYEQYF
. TRBJ2-2 TRBV2 . TGTGCCAGCAGTGAAGTTGCCAGCTCGAACACCGGGGAGCTGTTTTTT CASSEVASSNTGELFF
. TRBJ2-3 TRBV7-2 . TGTGCCAGCAGCTCCTGGCAGGGAGGCACAGATACGCAGTATTTT CASSSWQGGTDTQYF
. TRBJ1-2 TRBV7-9 TRBD1 TGTGCCAGCAGCGGACAGGGGAACGATGGCTACACCTTC CASSGQGNDGYTF
. TRBJ2-7 TRBV10-2 . TGCGCCAGCAGGGCTAGCAGTTCCTACGAGCAGTACTTC CASRASSSYEQYF
. TRBJ2-7 TRBV28 . TGTGCCAGCAGCCGTACAGGGTTCGAGCAGTACTTC CASSRTGFEQYF
. TRBJ2-7 TRBV9 . TGTGCCAGCAGCCCCACCCAAGGATCCACCTACGAGCAGTACTTC CASSPTQGSTYEQYF
once TRBJ2-5 TRBV20-1 . TGCAGTGCTAGTGGGGGGTGGACCCAGTACTTC CSASGGWTQYF
. TRBJ2-2 TRBV18 . TGTGCCAGCTTACCAAGCAGCGGAGTAACGAACACCGGGGAGCTGTTTTTT CASLPSSGVTNTGELFF
. TRBJ2-6 TRBV5-4 . TGTGCCAGCAGCTTGGTTTCTGGGGCCAACGTCCTGACTTTC CASSLVSGANVLTF
. TRBJ1-5 TRBV7-6 . TGTGCCAGCAGCTTAGCTGGTCAGCCCCAGCATTTT CASSLAGQPQHF
. TRBJ2-5 TRBV7-9 TRBD1 TGTGCCAGCAGCCCAGGACAGGGGACCGAGACCCAGTACTTC CASSPGQGTETQYF
once TRBJ2-2 TRBV6-1 TRBD2 TGTGCCAGCAGTGAACTGCTAGCGGGAGCCGAGGGGGAGCTGTTTTTT CASSELLAGAEGELFF
once TRBJ2-2 TRBV18 TRBD1 TGTGCCAGCTCACCAAGGTGGGACAGTGACACCGGGGAGCTGTTTTTT CASSPRWDSDTGELFF
. TRBJ2-3 TRBV30 . TGTGCCTGGAGTCTTTACCGGGACATAAGCACAGATACGCAGTATTTT CAWSLYRDISTDTQYF